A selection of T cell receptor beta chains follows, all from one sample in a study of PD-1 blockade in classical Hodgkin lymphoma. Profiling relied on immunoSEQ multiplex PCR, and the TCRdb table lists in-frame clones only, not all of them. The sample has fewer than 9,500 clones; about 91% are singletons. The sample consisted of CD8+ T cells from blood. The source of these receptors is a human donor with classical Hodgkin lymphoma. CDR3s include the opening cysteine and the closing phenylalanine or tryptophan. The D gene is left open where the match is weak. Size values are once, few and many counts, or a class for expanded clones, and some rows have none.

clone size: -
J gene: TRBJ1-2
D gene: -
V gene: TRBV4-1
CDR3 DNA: TGCGCCAGCAGCCAAACCCTTACCCTTGTGGGGGGCTACACCTTC
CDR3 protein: CASSQTLTLVGGYTF

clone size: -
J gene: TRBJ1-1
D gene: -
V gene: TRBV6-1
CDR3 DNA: TGTGCCAGCAGTGTAAGCTCGACGGGGTGGGACACTGAAGCTTTCTTT
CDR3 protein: CASSVSSTGWDTEAFF

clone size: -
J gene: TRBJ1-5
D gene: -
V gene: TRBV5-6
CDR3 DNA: TGTGCCAGCAGCTTCCAAGGGGTGGAGATGCCCCAGCATTTT
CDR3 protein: CASSFQGVEMPQHF

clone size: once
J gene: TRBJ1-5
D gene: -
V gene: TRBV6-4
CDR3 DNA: TGTGCCAGCAGTGGAGGGGAGAATCAGCCCCAGCATTTT
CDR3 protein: CASSGGENQPQHF

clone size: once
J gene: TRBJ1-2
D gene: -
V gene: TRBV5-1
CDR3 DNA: TGCGCCAGCAGCTTGGCCAGGGGTTCATTTTATGGCTACACCTTC
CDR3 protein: CASSLARGSFYGYTF

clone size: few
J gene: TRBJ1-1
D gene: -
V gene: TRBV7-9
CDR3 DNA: TGTGCCAGCAGCTTACGGCTCGGCAATACTGAAGCTTTCTTT
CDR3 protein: CASSLRLGNTEAFF

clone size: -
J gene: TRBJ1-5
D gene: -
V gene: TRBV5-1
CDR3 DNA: TGCGCCAGCAGCCAAACACGGGACGGCCAGGGCGGAGGGCCCCAGCATTTT
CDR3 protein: CASSQTRDGQGGGPQHF

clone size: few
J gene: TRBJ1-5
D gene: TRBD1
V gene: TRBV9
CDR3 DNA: TGTGCCAGCAGCGCGGGACAGGCCATCCAGCCCCAGCATTTT
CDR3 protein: CASSAGQAIQPQHF

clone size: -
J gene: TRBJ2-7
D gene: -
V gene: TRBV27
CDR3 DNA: TGTGCCAGCAGTCCAGAAGCGTGGAGCTCCTACGAGCAGTACTTC
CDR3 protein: CASSPEAWSSYEQYF

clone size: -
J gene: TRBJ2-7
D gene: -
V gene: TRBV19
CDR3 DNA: TGTGCCAGTAGTATGAATGGGGACGAGCAGTACTTC
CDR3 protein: CASSMNGDEQYF

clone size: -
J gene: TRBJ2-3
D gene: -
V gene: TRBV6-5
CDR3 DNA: TGTGCCAGCAGTACCGTCGGAGATACGCAGTATTTT
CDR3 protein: CASSTVGDTQYF

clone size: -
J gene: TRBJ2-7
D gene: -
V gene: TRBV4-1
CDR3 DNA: TGCGCCAGCAGCCCCCGGGACTCTAACTACGAGCAGTACTTC
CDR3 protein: CASSPRDSNYEQYF

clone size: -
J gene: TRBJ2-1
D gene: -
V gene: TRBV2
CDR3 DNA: TGTGCCAGCAGTGAAGGGGGAAACATCTACAATGAGCAGTTCTTC
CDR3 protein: CASSEGGNIYNEQFF

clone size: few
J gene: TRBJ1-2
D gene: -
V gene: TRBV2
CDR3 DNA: TGTGCCAGCAGTGAAGACTATGGCTACACCTTC
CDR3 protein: CASSEDYGYTF

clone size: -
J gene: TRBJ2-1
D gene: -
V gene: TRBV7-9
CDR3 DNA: TGTGCCAGCAGCAATTTTAATGAGCAGTTCTTC
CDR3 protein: CASSNFNEQFF

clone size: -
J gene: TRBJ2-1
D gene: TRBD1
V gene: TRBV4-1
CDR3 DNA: TGCGCCAGCAGCCAAGTAGGACAGGGTGAGCTCGGGTACAATGAGCAGTTCTTC
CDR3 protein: CASSQVGQGELGYNEQFF

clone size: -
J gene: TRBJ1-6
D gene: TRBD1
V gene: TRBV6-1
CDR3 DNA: TGTGCCAGCCCTTCTAGGACAGGGGATAATTCACCCCTCCACTTT
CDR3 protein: CASPSRTGDNSPLHF

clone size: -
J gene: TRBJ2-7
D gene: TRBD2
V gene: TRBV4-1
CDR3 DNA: TGCGCCAGCAGTAACCGAGCGGGGGAATCCTACGAGCAGTACTTC
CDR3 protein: CASSNRAGESYEQYF

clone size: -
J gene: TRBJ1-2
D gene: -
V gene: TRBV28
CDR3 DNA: TGTGCCAGTGACCCAGGGTTGTGGTATGGCTACACCTTC
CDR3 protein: CASDPGLWYGYTF

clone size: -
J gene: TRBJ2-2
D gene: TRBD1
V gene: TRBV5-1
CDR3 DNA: TGCGCCAGCAGCCCAGGGGGATCCGGGGAGCTGTTTTTT
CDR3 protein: CASSPGGSGELFF

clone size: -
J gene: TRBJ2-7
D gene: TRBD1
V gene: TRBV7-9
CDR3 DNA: TGTGCCAGCAGCCCCTGGGACAGGGGATACGAGCAGTACTTC
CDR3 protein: CASSPWDRGYEQYF

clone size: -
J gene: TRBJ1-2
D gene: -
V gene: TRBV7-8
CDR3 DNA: TGTGCCAGCAGCTTTGGACGGCTCCATAACTATGGCTACACCTTC
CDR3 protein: CASSFGRLHNYGYTF

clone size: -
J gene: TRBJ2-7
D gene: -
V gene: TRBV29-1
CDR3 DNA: TGCAGCGTCTCTGAGGTACGGTACTCCTACGAGCAGTACTTC
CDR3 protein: CSVSEVRYSYEQYF

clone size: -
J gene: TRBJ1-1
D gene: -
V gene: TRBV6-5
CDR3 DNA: TGTGCCAGCAGTTACTCTGTGGGGCCCTGGGACACTGAAGCTTTCTTT
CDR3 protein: CASSYSVGPWDTEAFF

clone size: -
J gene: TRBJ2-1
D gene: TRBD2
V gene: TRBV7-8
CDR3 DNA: TGTGCCAGCAGCTTAGGATGGGGACTAGCTGACTCCTCCTACAATGAGCAGTTCTTC
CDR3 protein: CASSLGWGLADSSYNEQFF

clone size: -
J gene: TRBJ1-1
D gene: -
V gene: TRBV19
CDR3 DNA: TGTGCCAGTAGTATCGCGGGGCCGAACACTGAAGCTTTCTTT
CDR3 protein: CASSIAGPNTEAFF

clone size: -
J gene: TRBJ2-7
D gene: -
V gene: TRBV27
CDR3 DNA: TGTGCCAGCAGTTTAAGAGCCCCCAAGGGGGACTACGAGCAGTACTTC
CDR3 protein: CASSLRAPKGDYEQYF

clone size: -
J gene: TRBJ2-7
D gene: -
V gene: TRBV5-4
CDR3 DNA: TGTGCCAGCAGCTTCCCAGCGCCCGGCTCCTACGAGCAGTACTTC
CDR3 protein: CASSFPAPGSYEQYF

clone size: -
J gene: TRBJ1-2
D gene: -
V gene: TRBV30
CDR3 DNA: TGTGCCTGGAGTGCTGAAGATTTCTATGGCTACACCTTC
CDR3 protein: CAWSAEDFYGYTF

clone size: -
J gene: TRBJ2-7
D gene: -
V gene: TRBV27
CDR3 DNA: TGTGCCAGCAGTCTTCCAGGGGGGGAGCAGTACTTC
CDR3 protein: CASSLPGGEQYF

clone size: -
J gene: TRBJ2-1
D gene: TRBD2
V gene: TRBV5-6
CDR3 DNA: TGTGCCAGCAGCCCTCCGTCTAGCGGGGGGAATGAGCAGTTCTTC
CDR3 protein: CASSPPSSGGNEQFF

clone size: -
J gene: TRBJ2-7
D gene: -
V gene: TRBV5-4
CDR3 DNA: TGTGCCAGCAGCTTGGGAGCCGAGCCCGAGCAGTACTTC
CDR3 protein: CASSLGAEPEQYF

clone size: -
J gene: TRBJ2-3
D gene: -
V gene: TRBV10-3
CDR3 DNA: TGTGCCATCGGTGGGGGGAGCACAGATACGCAGTATTTT
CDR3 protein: CAIGGGSTDTQYF

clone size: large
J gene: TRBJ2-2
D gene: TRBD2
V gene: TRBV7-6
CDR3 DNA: TGTGCCTCCATGGCGGGAGGGACCGGGGAGCTGTTTTTT
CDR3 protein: CASMAGGTGELFF

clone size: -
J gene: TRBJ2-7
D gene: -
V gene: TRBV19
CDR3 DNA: TGTGCCAGTAGTATATCGCGGGCCGGGTGGTACGAGCAGTACTTC
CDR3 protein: CASSISRAGWYEQYF

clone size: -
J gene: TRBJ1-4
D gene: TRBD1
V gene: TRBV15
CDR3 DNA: TGTGCCACCAGCAGAGAACAGGGGGCTTTTGAAAAACTGTTTTTT
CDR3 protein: CATSREQGAFEKLFF

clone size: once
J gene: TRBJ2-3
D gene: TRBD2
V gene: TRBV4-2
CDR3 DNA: TGTGCCAGCAGCCAAGATTTTAGCGGGAGCCCCACAGATACGCAGTATTTT
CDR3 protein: CASSQDFSGSPTDTQYF

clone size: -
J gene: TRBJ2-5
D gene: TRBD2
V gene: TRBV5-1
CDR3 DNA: TGCGCCAGCAGCTTTTCTAGCGGCCAAGAGACCCAGTACTTC
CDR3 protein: CASSFSSGQETQYF

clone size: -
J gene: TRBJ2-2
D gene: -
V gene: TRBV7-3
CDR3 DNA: TGTGCCAGCAGTTCCTCGGGGGCGCCCCTCGGGGAGCTGTTTTTT
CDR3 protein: CASSSSGAPLGELFF